The 26 T cell receptor beta chains listed next were all sequenced from one sample in a study of blood T cell repertoires in COVID-19. Here immunoSEQ multiplex PCR was the method, and the copy in TCRdb shows in-frame clones only, minus some. The data show around 100,000 clones, with over 75% seen just once and 1.5% to 1.8% held by the top ten. Sequencing input: peripheral blood. These receptors originate from a man aged 50 to 59 with acute or convalescent COVID-19.

The J gene is TRBJ2-6, the V gene TRBV5-1; 7 positions match TRBD1. The CDR3 has 17 residues. Germline loops: CDR1 SGHRS, CDR2 YFSETQ. Trimming at V came to 1 base and at J to 0 bases, leaving 4 bases not matched to a gene. DNA for the CDR3: TGCGCCAGCAGCTTGCGGGACAGAGACTCTGGGGCCAACGTCCTGACTTTC. Translated, it gives CASSLRDRDSGANVLTF.

V gene TRBV3-1 (or the pseudogene TRBV3-2) combines with J gene TRBJ2-3; 8 positions agree with TRBD1. V gave up 1 base and J gave up 8 bases; unmatched junction bases: 5. Per the germline V gene, CDR1 is LGHDT and CDR2 is YNNKEL (reference sequence). The CDR3 loop spans 14 amino acids. The CDR3 loop reads CASSQAGGRGTQYF. The CDR3 DNA is TGTGCCAGCAGCCAAGCAGGGGGCAGGGGTACGCAGTATTTT.

The rearrangement joins TRBV28 to TRBJ1-3; D possibly corresponds to TRBD1 (5 bases). Trimming left V 5 bases short and J 4 bases short, with 18 bases between. CDR1 and CDR2 (germline): MDHEN, SYDVKM. CDR3 size: 16 residues. The CDR3 is CASSKREGWTGNTIYF. The CDR3 nucleotides are TGTGCCAGCAGTAAAAGGGAGGGGTGGACAGGAAACACCATATATTTT.

This CDR3 reads CASSLPGTGGNYGYTF. The CDR3 DNA follows: TGTGCCAGCAGCCTTCCGGGGACAGGGGGGAACTATGGCTACACCTTC. V is TRBV3-1 (or the pseudogene TRBV3-2) and J is TRBJ1-2; 11 bases map to TRBD1. This CDR3 spans 16 amino acids. The V and J ends lost 4 bases and 2 bases, in that order; junction bases with no gene match: 6. Germline values: CDR1 LGHDT, CDR2 YNNKEL (reference sequence).

The CDR3 DNA reads TGTGCCAGTAGTATAGAACGGACAGGGGTCTATGGCTACACCTTC. This translates into CASSIERTGVYGYTF. The V call is TRBV19, the J call TRBJ1-2; 9 bases line up with TRBD1. The V gene's germline CDR1 is LNHDA and CDR2 SQIVND (reference sequence). Trimming removed 0 bases from V and 4 bases from J; junction bases left unmatched: 3. The CDR3 extends over 15 amino acids.

The chain has TRBV10-2 and TRBJ2-5, with D unclear. This CDR3 is built from 14 residues. V was clipped by 4 bases and J by 5 bases, with 14 bases between them. In germline, CDR1 is WSHSY, CDR2 SAAADI. As DNA, the CDR3 is TGCGCCAGCAGTGGTTTTTCTTCCGGGGAGACCCAGTACTTC. Translating it yields CASSGFSSGETQYF.

This chain joins TRBV2 and TRBJ1-1; D gene ambiguous. V shed 11 bases and J shed 3 bases, with 22 bases lying between them. The germline gives CDR1 SNHLY, CDR2 FYNNEI. This CDR3 contains 15 residues. CDR3 amino acids: CAGRIIGQDDTEAFF. The CDR3 DNA is TGTGCCGGGCGTATTATTGGGCAGGATGACACTGAAGCTTTCTTT.

The rearrangement links TRBV5-6 to TRBJ1-3; possible D gene TRBD1, 5 bases. The V end was cut by 3 bases, the J end by 0 bases, with 16 bases between. The CDR3 has 17 residues. Germline CDR1 and CDR2: SGHDT and YYEEEE. The CDR3 bases are TGTGCCAGCAGCTCGACCTGGGACGGGGGCTCTGGAAACACCATATATTTT. Its translation: CASSSTWDGGSGNTIYF.

This sequence joins TRBV28 and TRBJ1-2; 7 nucleotides line up with TRBD1. This CDR3 is built from 14 residues. V lost 5 bases and J lost 2; bases outside the gene matches: 5. Germline V CDR1 and CDR2: MDHEN, SYDVKM. The CDR3 DNA reads as TGTGCCAGCAGTCCGACAGGGATAAACTATGGCTACACCTTC. This gives the protein CASSPTGINYGYTF.

The chain is built from TRBV11-1 and TRBJ1-1; 7 bases agree with TRBD1. The CDR3 length is 15 residues. Unmatched junction bases numbered 9, after V lost 8 bases and J lost 0 bases. CDR1 SGHAT and CDR2 FQDESV come from the germline V gene (reference sequence). The CDR3 protein is CASAPGTVMNTEAFF. As DNA, the CDR3 is TGTGCCAGCGCTCCCGGGACAGTGATGAACACTGAAGCTTTCTTT. The full variable domain, its missing parts supplied by reference TRBV11-1 and TRBJ1-1, is EAEVAQSPRYKITEKSQAVAFWCDPISGHATLYWYRQILGQGPELLVQFQDESVVDDSQLPKDRFSAERLKGVDSTLKIQPAELGDSAMYLCASAPGTVMNTEAFFGQGTRLTVV.

The chain combines TRBV19 with TRBJ1-2; 9 nucleotides align to TRBD1. With 3 bases clipped from V and 4 bases from J, the junction kept 9 bases outside the gene matches. This CDR3 is 16 amino acids long. In germline, CDR1 is LNHDA, CDR2 SQIVND (reference sequence). The CDR3 coding sequence is TGTGCCAGTAGTATTGACGGGACAGGGCTTCGCTATGGCTACACCTTC. Its translation is CASSIDGTGLRYGYTF.

The chain is built from TRBV6-1 and TRBJ1-3; possibly TRBD1 for D (5 bases). The V end lost 3 bases, the J end lost 4 bases, and 10 bases lay between the germline ends. The germline V gene encodes CDR1 MNHNS and CDR2 SASEGT. The CDR3 is 14 residues long. The CDR3 region is CASSDRQGGNTIYF. For the CDR3, the DNA is TGTGCCAGCAGTGACAGGCAGGGCGGAAACACCATATATTTT.

J is TRBJ2-6 and V is TRBV4-2, with TRBD1 as a possible D gene (5 bases). The germline gives CDR1 LGHNA, CDR2 YNFKEQ. Trimming cost V 1 base and J 0 bases, with 10 bases left between them. The CDR3 length is 17 residues. CDR3 loop: CASSQVSTGSGANVLTF. As DNA, the CDR3 is TGTGCCAGCAGCCAAGTTTCAACAGGCTCTGGGGCCAACGTCCTGACTTTC.

This chain uses TRBV6-2 or TRBV6-3 with TRBJ1-1; no firm D call. The germline V gene has CDR1 MNHEY and CDR2 SVGEGT. V lost 5 bases and J 5 bases, leaving 15 bases between the germline ends. CDR3 length: 14 amino acids. CDR3: CASSRAARGTEAFF. In DNA form, the CDR3 reads TGTGCCAGCAGTAGGGCCGCCCGCGGGACTGAAGCTTTCTTT.

The chain joins TRBV4-1 to TRBJ2-3, with TRBD2 as a possible D gene (6 bases). V lost 4 bases and J 2 bases, leaving 19 bases between the germline ends. Germline CDR1 MGHRA, CDR2 YSYEKL. This CDR3 is built from 17 residues. The CDR3 DNA reads TGCGCCAGCAGCCGTAGCGGAGAATTCGCATTCACAGATACGCAGTATTTT. Translated, it gives CASSRSGEFAFTDTQYF.

This clone was picked up a small number of times. The genes are TRBV24-1 and TRBJ1-2; TRBD1 aligns across 9 bases. V trimming: 5 bases; J trimming: 4 bases; junction bases outside the gene matches: 7. This CDR3 comprises 15 residues. The germline V gene encodes CDR1 KGHDR and CDR2 SFDVKD. CDR3: CATSGTGQGPYGYTF. CDR3 in DNA: TGTGCCACCAGTGGAACGGGACAGGGACCCTATGGCTACACCTTC.

J is TRBJ1-1 and V is TRBV30; tentative D call: TRBD1 (5 bases). Deletions cut 0 bases from V and 4 bases from J, with 9 bases between. The CDR3 runs to 13 residues. Germline V lookup: CDR1 GTSNPN, CDR2 SVGIG (reference sequence). The CDR3 loop is CAWSVAGGTEAFF. The CDR3, as DNA: TGTGCCTGGAGTGTAGCCGGGGGCACTGAAGCTTTCTTT. Based on the CDR3 plus reference TRBV30 and TRBJ1-1, the full variable domain is SQTIHQWPATLVQPVGSPLSLECTVEGTSNPNLYWYRQAAGRGLQLLFYSVGIGQISSEVPQNLSASRPQDRQFILSSKKLLLSDSGFYLCAWSVAGGTEAFFGQGTRLTVV.

The chain is built from TRBV11-2 and TRBJ2-7, with a weak D call TRBD1 (5 bases). Trimming removed 2 bases from V and 3 bases from J, with 11 bases in between. The CDR3 is 14 amino acids. CDR1 SGHAT and CDR2 FQNNGV come from the germline V gene. CDR3 loop: CASSLWGSNYEQYF. In DNA, the CDR3 is TGTGCCAGCAGCTTATGGGGCAGTAACTACGAGCAGTACTTC. The full variable domain, its missing parts supplied by reference TRBV11-2 and TRBJ2-7, is EAGVAQSPRYKIIEKRQSVAFWCNPISGHATLYWYQQILGQGPKLLIQFQNNGVVDDSQLPKDRFSAERLKGVDSTLKIQPAKLEDSAVYLCASSLWGSNYEQYFGPGTRLTVT.

The rearrangement joins TRBV7-2 to TRBJ1-2, with a weak D call TRBD1 (6 bases). Per germline, CDR1 SGHTA and CDR2 FQGNSA. This CDR3 region has 14 residues. Trimming took off 0 bases at V and 5 bases at J, with 10 bases between the two ends. The CDR3 sequence: CASSLALTGYGYTF. The CDR3 bases are TGTGCCAGCAGCTTAGCCCTTACAGGGTATGGCTACACCTTC.

This chain links TRBV5-1 with TRBJ1-2; the D gene is possibly TRBD1 (5 bases). The V end lost 0 bases, the J end lost 10 bases, and 13 bases lay between the germline ends. In germline, CDR1 is SGHRS, CDR2 YFSETQ. The CDR3 length is 13 residues. CDR3 sequence (DNA): TGCGCCAGCAGCTTGGCTGAAGGACACTCCTACACCTTC. Translating gives CASSLAEGHSYTF.

The J gene is TRBJ1-1, the V gene TRBV28; D is undetermined. V was cut by 6 bases and J by 1 base, with 15 bases left in between. Per the germline V gene, CDR1 is MDHEN and CDR2 is SYDVKM. CDR3 length: 15 residues. CDR3 sequence reads: CASRRGGRRNTEAFF. The CDR3 bases are TGTGCCAGCAGGCGGGGAGGCAGAAGGAACACTGAAGCTTTCTTT.

The chain uses TRBV6-6 and TRBJ1-2, with TRBD1 matching 12 bases. The CDR3 runs 16 residues. From germline, CDR1 is MNHNY and CDR2 SVGAGI (reference sequence). The V and J ends lost 0 bases and 6 bases, in that order; junction bases with no gene match: 5. This CDR3 reads CASSYSTGTGGNGYTF. The CDR3 DNA sequence: TGTGCCAGCAGTTACTCTACCGGGACAGGGGGCAATGGCTACACCTTC.

The chain joins TRBV11-3 to TRBJ2-3, with a weak D call TRBD2 (7 bases). CDR1 SGHNT and CDR2 YENEEA come from the germline V gene. Between the trimmed V and J ends, which lost 5 bases and 3 bases, there was a span of 24 bases. This CDR3 has 18 residues. The CDR3 nucleotides read TGTGCCAGCAGCCAAGGATTAGGTCGGGGGGCCAAAACAGATACGCAGTATTTT. It codes for CASSQGLGRGAKTDTQYF. The variable domain in full, with the rest retrieved from reference TRBV11-3 and TRBJ2-3, is EAGVVQSPRYKIIEKKQPVAFWCNPISGHNTLYWYLQNLGQGPELLIRYENEEAVDDSQLPKDRFSAERLKGVDSTLKIQPAELGDSAVYLCASSQGLGRGAKTDTQYFGPGTRLTVL.

This rearrangement joins TRBV6-5 to TRBJ1-2; D is possibly TRBD1 (5 bases). This CDR3 comprises 15 residues. Trimming shortened V by 0 bases and J by 4 bases, and 12 bases separated the two germline ends. CDR1 MNHEY and CDR2 SVGAGI come from the germline V gene. Here the CDR3 DNA reads TGTGCCAGCAGTTACTCGGCGGGGGGGTCCTATGGCTACACCTTC. Translated, it gives CASSYSAGGSYGYTF.

CDR3 coding DNA: TGTGCCAGCACCGAGTTCACTGAAGCTTTCTTT. Protein: CASTEFTEAFF. The chain couples TRBV2 to TRBJ1-1; D gene ambiguous. CDR3 size: 11 residues. V was pared by 7 bases and J by 4 bases, with 7 bases between. Germline CDR1 SNHLY, CDR2 FYNNEI.

The genes are TRBV6-6 and TRBJ1-1; D gene uncertain. Germline assignment: CDR1 MNHNY and CDR2 SVGAGI (reference sequence). This CDR3 comprises 14 residues. V was cut by 2 bases and J by 1 base, with 8 bases left in between. CDR3 nucleotides: TGTGCCAGCAGTTACATGGAGGGGAACACTGAAGCTTTCTTT. Translation: CASSYMEGNTEAFF.